Below are 15 T cell receptor beta chains sequenced from a single sample in a study of identical twins. TCRdb reprocessed the 5' RACE reads via MiXCR and lists one record per CDR3 protein. The data hold about 340,000 distinct CDR3 sequences, with 9% to 15% observed a single time. The same specimen was also included in a second study, on yellow fever vaccine responses in identical twins.

The material sequenced was CD8+ T cells sorted from blood. The receptors originated from a woman between 18 and 30 years old in good health.

This clonotype was found a few times. The chain recombines TRBV3-1 with TRBJ2-5; D not certain. The CDR3 has 14 residues. Germline assignment: CDR1 LGHDT and CDR2 YNNKEL (reference sequence). The ends were cut back, 7 bases at V and 0 bases at J, with 12 bases in the middle. As DNA, the CDR3 is TGTGCCAGCACATCAGCGTACTACCAAGAGACCCAGTACTTC. As protein: CASTSAYYQETQYF.

The chain recombines TRBV10-2 with TRBJ2-7; TRBD2 aligns across 11 bases. Trimming took 6 bases from V and 3 from J; bases not matched to a gene: 4. Germline V lookup: CDR1 WSHSY, CDR2 SAAADI. The CDR3 extends over 14 amino acids. The CDR3 reads CASRTGTSGYEQYF. CDR3 coding DNA: TGCGCCAGCAGAACCGGGACTAGCGGCTACGAGCAGTACTTC.

This clonotype was detected a few times. CDR3 amino acids: CASSDDRSLAKNIQYF. In nucleotides, the CDR3 is TGTGCCAGCAGTGATGACAGGTCCTTAGCCAAAAACATTCAGTACTTC. V usage is TRBV25-1 and J usage is TRBJ2-4; D possibly corresponds to TRBD1 (6 bases). In germline, CDR1 is MGHDK, CDR2 SYGVNS. Trimming pared 3 bases from V and 0 bases from J, leaving 12 bases between. The CDR3 length is 16 residues.

This clonotype was seen more than once but under ten times. This chain links TRBV6-1 with TRBJ2-2; D unclear. Germline values: CDR1 MNHNS, CDR2 SASEGT. V lost 4 bases and J 3 bases, leaving 15 bases between the germline ends. The CDR3 length is 16 residues. The CDR3 bases are TGTGCCAGCAGTGGGGTTGGGTACGTGGACACCGGGGAGCTGTTTTTT. The encoded protein is CASSGVGYVDTGELFF.

This clonotype was detected only a few times. The J gene is TRBJ2-1, the V gene TRBV7-9; TRBD2 aligns across 9 bases. Germline loops: CDR1 SEHNR, CDR2 FQNEAQ (reference sequence). The CDR3 totals 15 residues. The V and J ends lost 8 bases and 0 bases, in that order; junction bases with no gene match: 5. The CDR3 spells CASLSGRSSYNEQFF. For the CDR3, the DNA is TGTGCCAGCCTCAGCGGGAGGAGCTCCTACAATGAGCAGTTCTTC.

The CDR3 here is CASSLVGTRIYEQYF. The CDR3 DNA is TGTGCCAGCAGCTTAGTGGGGACTAGGATCTACGAGCAGTACTTC. V and J are TRBV7-8 and TRBJ2-7; 8 bases are shared with TRBD2. J lost 3 bases, V lost 1 base, and 5 bases had no gene match. This CDR3 contains 15 residues. In germline, CDR1 is SGHVS, CDR2 FQNEAQ.

The sample holds a few counts of this clonotype. The chain links TRBV4-1 to TRBJ2-7, with D unresolved. The CDR3 has 15 amino acids. The germline CDR1 and CDR2 sequences are MGHRA and YSYEKL. V was trimmed by 0 bases and J by 0 bases, leaving 9 bases between them. In DNA form, the CDR3 reads TGCGCCAGCAGCCAAGAATGGGCGAGCTCCTACGAGCAGTACGTC. This translates into CASSQEWASSYEQYV.

This chain joins TRBV24-1 and TRBJ2-7, with D possibly TRBD1 on 6 matching bases. Germline V lookup: CDR1 KGHDR, CDR2 SFDVKD. The CDR3 is 16 amino acids. V dropped 10 bases and J dropped 1 base, with 22 bases sitting between them. CDR3 protein: CATSSSGTQNSYEQYF. CDR3 DNA sequence: TGTGCCACATCATCTTCCGGGACACAGAATTCCTACGAGCAGTACTTC.

This chain uses TRBV28 with TRBJ2-5; D uncertain. The CDR3 extends over 13 amino acids. Germline V gene data show CDR1 as MDHEN and CDR2 as SYDVKM. Trimming took 3 bases from V and 5 from J, leaving 10 bases between them. This chain's CDR3 is CASSFAGRETQYF. CDR3 bases: TGTGCCAGCAGTTTCGCAGGTCGGGAGACCCAGTACTTC.

This chain's CDR3 is CASSFPTGLAGGPDETDTQYF. The CDR3 nucleotides read TGTGCCAGCAGTTTTCCAACGGGACTAGCGGGGGGGCCGGACGAGACAGATACGCAGTATTTT. The gene calls are TRBV12-3 or TRBV12-4 and TRBJ2-3; the match to TRBD2 covers 16 bases. The CDR3 sequence is 21 residues long. The ends lost 3 bases at V and 3 bases at J; junction bases unmatched: 15.

This clonotype was detected a few times. The chain couples TRBV5-6 to TRBJ1-1; D call uncertain. The CDR3 loop spans 12 amino acids. Between the trimmed V and J ends, which lost 1 base and 7 bases, there was a span of 8 bases. Germline CDR1 SGHDT, CDR2 YYEEEE. This CDR3 reads CASSLLGYEAFF. In DNA, the CDR3 is TGTGCCAGCAGCTTGTTAGGGTATGAAGCTTTCTTT.

This clonotype was counted at least ten times. The chain is built from TRBV29-1 and TRBJ1-2; D is perhaps TRBD1 (6 bases). Trimming pared 5 bases from V and 8 bases from J, leaving 18 bases between. The CDR3 consists of 13 residues. Germline loops: CDR1 SQVTM, CDR2 ANQGSEA. CDR3 region: CSVPVQGLDGYTF. The CDR3 DNA is TGCAGCGTTCCCGTGCAGGGGTTGGACGGCTACACCTTC.

This clonotype was observed a few times. The chain employs TRBV20-1 and TRBJ2-3; possible D gene TRBD2, 7 bases. The CDR3 extends over 14 amino acids. The germline CDR1 and CDR2 sequences are DFQATT and SNEGSKA (reference sequence). The V gene lost 0 bases and the J gene lost 5 bases, with 12 bases spanning the gap. Here the CDR3 reads CSARDGRGGDTQYF. CDR3 coding DNA: TGCAGTGCTAGAGATGGAAGGGGGGGAGATACGCAGTATTTT.

This clonotype was seen a handful of times. The rearrangement uses TRBV4-1 and TRBJ1-1; a possible D gene is TRBD1 (5 bases). The CDR3 contains 16 residues. The V end was cut by 3 bases, the J end by 4 bases, with 18 bases between. Germline-derived CDR1 and CDR2 are MGHRA and YSYEKL. CDR3 in DNA: TGCGCCAGCAGCCACGACCCCGGGACGGGGAGCACTGAAGCTTTCTTT. It specifies CASSHDPGTGSTEAFF.

This chain uses TRBV28 with TRBJ1-1; D remains ambiguous. This CDR3 spans 14 amino acids. V lost 0 bases, J lost 2 bases, and 7 bases lay in between. Germline CDR1 and CDR2: MDHEN and SYDVKM. CDR3 in amino acids: CASSLWRDNTEAFF. CDR3 nucleotide sequence: TGTGCCAGCAGTTTATGGAGAGATAACACTGAAGCTTTCTTT.